The text below deals with one TCR beta chain. Its antigen is undetermined. This entry is derived from a study of cytomegalovirus exposure and HLA in healthy donors. Donors sampled were nominally healthy, though unrecorded immune exposures were likely. Study observations and caveats: Accurate prediction of most subjects' HLA-A and HLA-B alleles from TCR beta sequences was reported. The only immune exposure information that was available was CMV serostatus.

Germline V gene data show CDR1 as LNHDA and CDR2 as SQIVND (reference sequence). The CDR3 is 16 residues long. Losses at the gene ends were 4 bases for V and 4 bases for J; bases not matched to a gene: 11. PCR involved 60 Vbeta and 13 Jbeta primers. The repertoire was sequenced with immunoSEQ multiplex PCR; TCRdb's copy has only in-frame clones and lacks some. The table includes 95,000 to 150,000 clones, 75% to 90% detected once. Sequencing input: PBMCs. This receptor was taken from a man aged 30 to 45 in good health and CMV-seronegative. The V call is TRBV19, the J call TRBJ2-5; 8 bases agree with TRBD2. CDR3 amino acids: CASSKGPGTRAETQYF. The CDR3 nucleotides are TGTGCCAGTAGTAAAGGGCCAGGGACTAGGGCAGAGACCCAGTACTTC.